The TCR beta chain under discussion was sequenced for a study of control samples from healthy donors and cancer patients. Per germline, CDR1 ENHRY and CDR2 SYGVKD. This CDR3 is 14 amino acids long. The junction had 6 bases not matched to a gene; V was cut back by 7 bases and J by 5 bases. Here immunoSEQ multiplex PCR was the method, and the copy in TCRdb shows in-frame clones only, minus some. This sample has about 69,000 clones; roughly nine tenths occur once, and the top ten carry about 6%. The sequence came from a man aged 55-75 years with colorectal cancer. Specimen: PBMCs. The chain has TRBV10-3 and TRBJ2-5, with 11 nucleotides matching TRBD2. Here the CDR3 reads CAIKSSGGLETQYF. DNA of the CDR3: TGTGCCATCAAATCTAGCGGGGGGTTGGAGACCCAGTACTTC.